The 15 T cell receptor beta chains listed next were all sequenced from one sample in a study of Ad26.COV2.S vaccination and SARS-CoV-2 variants. The treatment: around 19 received Ad26.COV2.S at low or high dose, single or two shots; about 5 received placebo; per-sample allocation not given. The study sampled participants on day 63 after the first vaccine or placebo injection. The table came from immunoSEQ multiplex PCR; TCRdb's copy has only in-frame clones and leaves some out. This sample has about 400,000 clones, with roughly 90% found just once. Source: peripheral blood, taken in a trial of Ad26.COV2.S vaccine versus placebo. The receptor set was obtained from a person between 18 and 65 years old who received the Ad26.COV2.S COVID-19 vaccine or a placebo.

This clone has only one observation. The rearrangement links TRBV7-6 to TRBJ2-2; 9 bases fit TRBD1. This CDR3 has 17 residues. The ends lost 1 base at V and 4 bases at J; junction bases unmatched: 7. Per germline, CDR1 SGHVS and CDR2 FNYEAQ. Written as DNA, the CDR3 is TGTGCCAGCAGCTTAGTCGGGACAGGGCGACCCACCGGGGAGCTGTTTTTT. This translates into CASSLVGTGRPTGELFF.

The chain has TRBV27 and TRBJ1-5; 10 positions match TRBD1. The CDR3 extends over 15 amino acids. J gave up 3 bases and V 2 bases, and 1 base lay outside the gene matches. Germline loops: CDR1 MNHEY, CDR2 SMNVEV (reference sequence). CDR3 amino acids: CASSLGQGVNQPQHF. For the CDR3, the DNA is TGTGCCAGCAGTTTAGGACAGGGGGTCAATCAGCCCCAGCATTTT.

The gene calls are TRBV19 and TRBJ1-3; D remains ambiguous. The ends were cut back, 8 bases at V and 3 bases at J, with 11 bases in the middle. The CDR3 is made up of 13 amino acids. CDR1 and CDR2 (germline): LNHDA, SQIVND (reference sequence). CDR3 sequence (DNA): TGTGCCAGTGGTTCCGTGGGTGGAAACACCATATATTTT. As protein: CASGSVGGNTIYF.

The J gene is TRBJ2-7, the V gene TRBV27, with D unclear. The germline V gene has CDR1 MNHEY and CDR2 SMNVEV (reference sequence). The CDR3 has 13 amino acids. The V gene lost 3 bases and the J gene lost 2 bases, with 8 bases spanning the gap. Here the CDR3 reads CASSLALTYEQYF. DNA for the CDR3: TGTGCCAGCAGTTTGGCATTGACCTACGAGCAGTACTTC.

In its sample, this clone was seen once. This chain links TRBV30 with TRBJ2-7, with D perhaps given as TRBD1 or TRBD2 (5 bases each). Germline CDR1 GTSNPN, CDR2 SVGIG (reference sequence). The CDR3 extends over 12 amino acids. V was clipped by 5 bases and J by 5 bases, with 13 bases between them. The CDR3 DNA sequence: TGTGCCTGGGAGGGGAGCCGCCACGAGCAGTACTTC. Translating it yields CAWEGSRHEQYF.

The chain combines TRBV29-1 with TRBJ1-2; the match to TRBD1 covers 10 bases. Germline V gene sequence: CDR1 SQVTM, CDR2 ANQGSEA. The CDR3 sequence is 14 residues long. V lost 8 bases and J lost 3; bases outside the gene matches: 9. The CDR3 loop is CSSKGGQGYYGYTF. Here the CDR3 DNA reads TGCAGCTCTAAAGGGGGACAGGGGTACTATGGCTACACCTTC.

This rearrangement joins TRBV4-3 to TRBJ2-7, with 7 bases lining up with TRBD2. The CDR3 is 15 residues long. Germline CDR1 is LGHNA and CDR2 is YSLEER. The ends lost 4 bases at V and 2 bases at J; junction bases unmatched: 8. The CDR3: CASSRVSGAPYEQYF. CDR3 bases: TGCGCCAGCAGCCGAGTGAGCGGGGCCCCCTACGAGCAGTACTTC.

The CDR3 bases are TGTGCCAGCAGTTGGCGGGGGGTAAGGGACTACGAGCAGTACTTC. Its protein is CASSWRGVRDYEQYF. The V call is TRBV28, the J call TRBJ2-7; TRBD2 aligns across 8 bases. CDR1 and CDR2 from the germline V gene are MDHEN and SYDVKM. The CDR3 has 15 residues. V was pared by 4 bases and J by 3 bases, with 8 bases of the junction left unmatched.

J is TRBJ2-7 and V is TRBV10-3; 10 bases align to TRBD1. The trim removed 9 bases at V and 1 base at J, leaving 3 bases unmatched. The CDR3 extends over 13 amino acids. Germline V CDR1 and CDR2: ENHRY, SYGVKD. CDR3 bases: TGTGCCATAAGGGACAGGGGTTCCTACGAGCAGTACTTC. It is translated as CAIRDRGSYEQYF.

This CDR3 is CASSPKIAAGGGTYEQYF. The CDR3 DNA reads as TGCGCCAGCAGCCCCAAGATTGCGGCCGGGGGGGGTACCTACGAGCAGTACTTC. This sequence joins TRBV4-3 and TRBJ2-7; 8 bases are shared with TRBD2. CDR3 size: 18 residues. V was clipped by 4 bases and J by 2 bases; unmatched bases: 16. CDR1 and CDR2 (germline): LGHNA, YSLEER.

The chain uses TRBV10-3 and TRBJ2-1, with D perhaps TRBD1 or TRBD2 (6 bases each). Germline lookup yields CDR1 ENHRY and CDR2 SYGVKD. Trimming removed 0 bases from V and 4 bases from J, with 10 bases in between. The CDR3 contains 15 residues. The CDR3 here is CAISESEGVYNEQFF. In DNA, the CDR3 is TGTGCCATCAGTGAGTCGGAGGGGGTTTACAATGAGCAGTTCTTC.

The chain recombines TRBV10-3 with TRBJ1-2, with D maybe TRBD1 (5 bases). Trimming stripped 0 bases from V and 4 bases from J, with 6 bases between. The germline V gene has CDR1 ENHRY and CDR2 SYGVKD. The length of the CDR3 is 13 residues. CDR3 loop: CAISESGTYGYTF. Here the CDR3 DNA reads TGTGCCATCAGTGAGTCAGGGACCTATGGCTACACCTTC.

The chain recombines TRBV6-2 or TRBV6-3 with TRBJ2-7; TRBD1 aligns across 8 bases. V lost 2 bases, J lost 4 bases, and 4 bases stayed unmatched. CDR3 length equals 14 residues. Germline loops: CDR1 MNHEY, CDR2 SVGEGT. The CDR3 DNA follows: TGTGCCAGCAGTTACCGCAGGGGGCTGTACGAGCAGTACTTC. It specifies CASSYRRGLYEQYF.

This chain links TRBV7-8 with TRBJ2-2; TRBD1 matches at 9 bases. V lost 5 bases and J lost 7; bases outside the gene matches: 11. The length of the CDR3 is 16 residues. CDR1 and CDR2 from the germline V gene are SGHVS and FQNEAQ. DNA for the CDR3: TGTGCCAGCAGCCTGCTCGGGACAGGGCGCGACGGGGAGCTGTTTTTT. This encodes CASSLLGTGRDGELFF.

CDR3 nucleotides: TGTGCCAGCAGGAAGGGGAGCGGGGGAAACTACAATGAGCAGTTCTTC. It encodes CASRKGSGGNYNEQFF. The chain joins TRBV2 to TRBJ2-1; 8 bases align to TRBD2. This CDR3 is built from 16 residues. Trimming took 6 bases from V and 3 from J; bases not matched to a gene: 10. Germline loops: CDR1 SNHLY, CDR2 FYNNEI.